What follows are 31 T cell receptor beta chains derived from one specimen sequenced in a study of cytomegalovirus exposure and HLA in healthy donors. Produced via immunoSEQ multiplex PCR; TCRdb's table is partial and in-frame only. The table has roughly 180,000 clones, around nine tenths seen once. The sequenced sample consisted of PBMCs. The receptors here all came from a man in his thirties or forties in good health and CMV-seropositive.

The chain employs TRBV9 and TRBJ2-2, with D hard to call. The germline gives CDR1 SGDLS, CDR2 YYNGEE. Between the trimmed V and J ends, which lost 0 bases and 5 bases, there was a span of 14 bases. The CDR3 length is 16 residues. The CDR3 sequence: CASSVVSDRMTGELFF. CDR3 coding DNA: TGTGCCAGCAGCGTAGTGTCAGATAGAATGACCGGGGAGCTGTTTTTT. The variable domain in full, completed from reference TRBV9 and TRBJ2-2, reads DSGVTQTPKHLITATGQRVTLRCSPRSGDLSVYWYQQSLDQGLQFLIQYYNGEERAKGNILERFSAQQFPDLHSELNLSSLELGDSALYFCASSVVSDRMTGELFFGEGSRLTVL.

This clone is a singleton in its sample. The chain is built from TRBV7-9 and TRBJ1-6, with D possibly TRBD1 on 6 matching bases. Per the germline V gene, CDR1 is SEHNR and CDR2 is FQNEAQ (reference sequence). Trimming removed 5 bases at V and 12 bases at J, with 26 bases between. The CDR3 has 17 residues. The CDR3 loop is CASSQQTRGRGIVPLHF. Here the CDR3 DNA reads TGTGCCAGCAGCCAGCAAACTCGGGGCAGGGGCATTGTACCCCTCCACTTT. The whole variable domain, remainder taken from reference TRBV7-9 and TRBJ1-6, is DTGVSQNPRHKITKRGQNVTFRCDPISEHNRLYWYRQTLGQGPEFLTYFQNEAQLEKSRLLSDRFSAERPKGSFSTLEIQRTEQGDSAMYLCASSQQTRGRGIVPLHFGNGTRLTVT.

CDR3 coding DNA: TGTGCCAGCAGACCAGACAGGGGTAGCAATCAGCCCCAGCATTTT. It specifies CASRPDRGSNQPQHF. The chain couples TRBV6-5 to TRBJ1-5; 8 nucleotides match TRBD1. Germline V gene lookup returns CDR1 MNHEY and CDR2 SVGAGI. This CDR3 is 15 amino acids long. V gave up 6 bases and J gave up 0 bases; unmatched junction bases: 4.

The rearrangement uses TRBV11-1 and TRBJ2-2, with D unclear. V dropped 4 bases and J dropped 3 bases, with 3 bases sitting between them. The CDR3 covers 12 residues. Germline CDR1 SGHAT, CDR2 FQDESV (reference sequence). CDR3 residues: CASSWDTGELFF. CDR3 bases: TGTGCCAGCAGCTGGGACACCGGGGAGCTGTTTTTT.

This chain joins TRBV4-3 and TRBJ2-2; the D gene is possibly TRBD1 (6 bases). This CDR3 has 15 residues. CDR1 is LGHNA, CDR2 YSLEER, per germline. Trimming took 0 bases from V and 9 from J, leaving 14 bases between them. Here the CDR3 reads CASSQDDRLQWELFF. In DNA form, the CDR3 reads TGCGCCAGCAGCCAAGACGACAGGCTACAGTGGGAGCTGTTTTTT.

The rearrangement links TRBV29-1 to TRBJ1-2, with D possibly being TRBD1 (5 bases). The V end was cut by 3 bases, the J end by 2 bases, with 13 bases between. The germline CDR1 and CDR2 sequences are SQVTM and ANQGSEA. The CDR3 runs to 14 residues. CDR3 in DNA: TGCAGCGTTGATTTTGGCAGGGAGAACTATGGCTACACCTTC. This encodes CSVDFGRENYGYTF.

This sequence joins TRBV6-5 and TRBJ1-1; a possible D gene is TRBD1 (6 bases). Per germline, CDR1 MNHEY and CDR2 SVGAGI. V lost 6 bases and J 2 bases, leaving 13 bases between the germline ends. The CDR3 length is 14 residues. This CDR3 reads CASRSDSLNTEAFF. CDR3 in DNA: TGTGCCAGCAGGTCGGACAGTCTAAACACTGAAGCTTTCTTT.

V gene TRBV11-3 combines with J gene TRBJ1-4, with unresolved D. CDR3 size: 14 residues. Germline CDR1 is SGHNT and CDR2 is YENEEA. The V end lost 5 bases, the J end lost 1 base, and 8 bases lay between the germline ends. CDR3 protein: CASSLYGTNEKLFF. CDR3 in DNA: TGTGCCAGCAGCCTATATGGAACTAATGAAAAACTGTTTTTT.

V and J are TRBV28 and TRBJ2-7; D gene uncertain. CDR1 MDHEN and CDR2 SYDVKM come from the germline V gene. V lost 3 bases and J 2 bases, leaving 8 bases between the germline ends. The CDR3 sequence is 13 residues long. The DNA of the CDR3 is TGTGCCAGCAGTTTGACACTTACCTACGAGCAGTACTTC. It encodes CASSLTLTYEQYF.

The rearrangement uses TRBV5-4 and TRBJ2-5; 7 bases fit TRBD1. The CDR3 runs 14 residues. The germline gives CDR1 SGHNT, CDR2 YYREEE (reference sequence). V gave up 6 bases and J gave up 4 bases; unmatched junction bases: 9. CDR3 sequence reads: CASKQDRLVETQYF. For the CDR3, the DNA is TGTGCCAGCAAACAGGACAGGCTGGTAGAGACCCAGTACTTC. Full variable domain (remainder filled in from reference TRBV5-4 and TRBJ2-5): ETGVTQSPTHLIKTRGQQVTLRCSSQSGHNTVSWYQQALGQGPQFIFQYYREEENGRGNFPPRFSGLQFPNYSSELNVNALELDDSALYLCASKQDRLVETQYFGPGTRLLVL.

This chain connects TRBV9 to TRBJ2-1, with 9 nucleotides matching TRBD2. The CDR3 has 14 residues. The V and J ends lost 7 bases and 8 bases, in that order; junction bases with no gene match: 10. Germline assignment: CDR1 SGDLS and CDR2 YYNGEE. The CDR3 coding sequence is TGTGCCAGCGGGTTGGCTAGCGGGATGTATGAGCAGTTCTTC. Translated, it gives CASGLASGMYEQFF.

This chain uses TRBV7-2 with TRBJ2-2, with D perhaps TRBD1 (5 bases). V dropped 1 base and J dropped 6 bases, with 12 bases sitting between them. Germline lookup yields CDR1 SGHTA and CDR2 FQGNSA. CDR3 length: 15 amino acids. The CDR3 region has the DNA TGTGCCAGCAGCTTAGGCCGACAGTTCCCCGGGGAGCTGTTTTTT. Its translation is CASSLGRQFPGELFF.

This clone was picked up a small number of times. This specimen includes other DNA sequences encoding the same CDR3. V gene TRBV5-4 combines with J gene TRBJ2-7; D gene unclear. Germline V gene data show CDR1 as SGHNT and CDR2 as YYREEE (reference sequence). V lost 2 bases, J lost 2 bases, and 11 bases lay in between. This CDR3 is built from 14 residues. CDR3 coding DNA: TGTGCCAGCAGCTTATCGGCGGATACCTACGAGCAGTACTTC. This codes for CASSLSADTYEQYF. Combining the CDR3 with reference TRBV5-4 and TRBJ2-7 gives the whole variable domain ETGVTQSPTHLIKTRGQQVTLRCSSQSGHNTVSWYQQALGQGPQFIFQYYREEENGRGNFPPRFSGLQFPNYSSELNVNALELDDSALYLCASSLSADTYEQYFGPGTRLTVT.

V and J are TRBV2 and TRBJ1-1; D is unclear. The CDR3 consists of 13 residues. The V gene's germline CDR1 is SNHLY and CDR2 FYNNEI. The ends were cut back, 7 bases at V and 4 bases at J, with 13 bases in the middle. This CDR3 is CASNRGYSTEAFF. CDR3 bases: TGTGCCAGCAACCGGGGTTACTCCACTGAAGCTTTCTTT.

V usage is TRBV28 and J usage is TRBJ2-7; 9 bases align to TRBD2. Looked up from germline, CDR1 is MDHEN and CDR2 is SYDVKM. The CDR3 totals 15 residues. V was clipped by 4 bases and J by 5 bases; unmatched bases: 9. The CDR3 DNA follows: TGTGCCAGCAGTTCGTTAGCGGGAGTTCGGAACGAGCAGTACTTC. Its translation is CASSSLAGVRNEQYF.

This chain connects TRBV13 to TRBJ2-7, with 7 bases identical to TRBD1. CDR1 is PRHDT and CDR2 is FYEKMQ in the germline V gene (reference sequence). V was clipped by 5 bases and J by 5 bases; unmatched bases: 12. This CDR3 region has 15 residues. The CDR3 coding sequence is TGTGCCAGCAGCACGGAAAGGGGGCTTATCAACGAGCAGTACTTC. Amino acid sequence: CASSTERGLINEQYF.

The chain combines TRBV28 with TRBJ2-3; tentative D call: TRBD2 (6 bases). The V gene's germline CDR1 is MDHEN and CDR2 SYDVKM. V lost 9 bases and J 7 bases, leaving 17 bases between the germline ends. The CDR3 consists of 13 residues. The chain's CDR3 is CASTGLRENTQYF. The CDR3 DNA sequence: TGTGCCAGTACGGGACTCCGTGAAAATACGCAGTATTTT.

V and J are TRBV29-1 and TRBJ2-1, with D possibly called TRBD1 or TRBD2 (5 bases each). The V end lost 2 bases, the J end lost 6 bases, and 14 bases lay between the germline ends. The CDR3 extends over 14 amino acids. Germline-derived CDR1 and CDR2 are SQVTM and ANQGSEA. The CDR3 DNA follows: TGCAGCGTTGAACGGGACGGCGCGACCAATGAGCAGTTCTTC. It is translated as CSVERDGATNEQFF.

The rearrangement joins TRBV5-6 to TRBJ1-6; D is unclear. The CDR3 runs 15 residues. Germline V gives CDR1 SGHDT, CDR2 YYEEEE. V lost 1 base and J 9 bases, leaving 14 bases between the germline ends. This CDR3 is CASSLLYSHRSPLHF. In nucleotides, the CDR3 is TGTGCCAGCAGCTTGCTTTACTCCCACCGTTCACCCCTCCACTTT.

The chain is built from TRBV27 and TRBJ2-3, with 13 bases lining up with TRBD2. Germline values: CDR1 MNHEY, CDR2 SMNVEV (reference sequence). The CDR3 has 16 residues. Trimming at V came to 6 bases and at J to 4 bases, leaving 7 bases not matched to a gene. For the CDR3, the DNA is TGTGCCAGCAGACCCTTGACTAGCGGGAGGCCAGATACGCAGTATTTT. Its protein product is CASRPLTSGRPDTQYF.

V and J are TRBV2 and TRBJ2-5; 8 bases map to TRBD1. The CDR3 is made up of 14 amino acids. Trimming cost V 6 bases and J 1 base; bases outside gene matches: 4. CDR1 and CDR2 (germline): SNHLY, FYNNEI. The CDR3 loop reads CASSPDRGQETQYF. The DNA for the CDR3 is TGTGCCAGCAGCCCCGACAGGGGCCAAGAGACCCAGTACTTC.

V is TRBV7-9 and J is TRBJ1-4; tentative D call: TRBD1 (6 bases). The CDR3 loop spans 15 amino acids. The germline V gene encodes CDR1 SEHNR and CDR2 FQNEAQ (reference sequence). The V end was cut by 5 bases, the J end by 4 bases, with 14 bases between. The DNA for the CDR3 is TGTGCCAGCAGCCCCTGGGACACTTATAATGAAAAACTGTTTTTT. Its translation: CASSPWDTYNEKLFF.

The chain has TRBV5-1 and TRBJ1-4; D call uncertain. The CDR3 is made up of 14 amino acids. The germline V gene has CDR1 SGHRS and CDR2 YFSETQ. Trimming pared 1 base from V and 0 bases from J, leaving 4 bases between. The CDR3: CASSLSTTNEKLFF. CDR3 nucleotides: TGCGCCAGCAGCTTGTCGACAACTAATGAAAAACTGTTTTTT.

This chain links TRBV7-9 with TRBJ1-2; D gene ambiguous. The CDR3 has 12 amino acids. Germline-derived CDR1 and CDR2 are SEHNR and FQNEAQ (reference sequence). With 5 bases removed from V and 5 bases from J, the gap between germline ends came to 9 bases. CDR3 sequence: CASSRSRYGYTF. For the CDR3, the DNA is TGTGCCAGCAGCCGGTCGCGGTATGGCTACACCTTC.

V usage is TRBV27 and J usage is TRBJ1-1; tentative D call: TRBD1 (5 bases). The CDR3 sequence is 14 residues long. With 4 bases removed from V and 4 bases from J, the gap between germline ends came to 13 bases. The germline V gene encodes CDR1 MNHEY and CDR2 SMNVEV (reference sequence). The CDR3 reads CASSSGGSATEAFF. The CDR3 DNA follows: TGTGCCAGCAGTTCCGGGGGTTCGGCCACTGAAGCTTTCTTT.

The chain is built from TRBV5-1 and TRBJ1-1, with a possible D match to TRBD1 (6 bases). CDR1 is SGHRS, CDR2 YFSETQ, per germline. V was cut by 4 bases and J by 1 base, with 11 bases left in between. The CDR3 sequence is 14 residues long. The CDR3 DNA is TGCGCCAGCAGCGCAGGGGCAGGGAACACTGAAGCTTTCTTT. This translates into CASSAGAGNTEAFF.

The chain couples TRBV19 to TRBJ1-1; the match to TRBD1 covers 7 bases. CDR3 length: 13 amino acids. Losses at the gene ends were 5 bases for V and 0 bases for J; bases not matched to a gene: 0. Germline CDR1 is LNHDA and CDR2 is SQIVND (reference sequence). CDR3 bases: TGTGCCAGTAGTGGGACAGTGAACACTGAAGCTTTCTTT. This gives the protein CASSGTVNTEAFF.

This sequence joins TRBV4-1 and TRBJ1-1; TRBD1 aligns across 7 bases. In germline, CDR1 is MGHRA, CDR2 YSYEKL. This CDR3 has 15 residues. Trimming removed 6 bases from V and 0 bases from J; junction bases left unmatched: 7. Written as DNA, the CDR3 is TGCGCCAGCAGGCTAAGACAGGGATTGAACACTGAAGCTTTCTTT. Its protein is CASRLRQGLNTEAFF.

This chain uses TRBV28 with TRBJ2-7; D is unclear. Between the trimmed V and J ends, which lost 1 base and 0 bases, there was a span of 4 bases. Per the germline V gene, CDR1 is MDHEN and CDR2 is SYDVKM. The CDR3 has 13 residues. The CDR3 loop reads CASSLYSSYEQYF. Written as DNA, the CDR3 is TGTGCCAGCAGTTTATACAGCTCCTACGAGCAGTACTTC.

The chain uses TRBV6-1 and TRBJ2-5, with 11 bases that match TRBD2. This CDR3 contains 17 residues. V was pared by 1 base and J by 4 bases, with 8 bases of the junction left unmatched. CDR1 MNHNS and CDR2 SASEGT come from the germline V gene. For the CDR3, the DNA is TGTGCCAGCAGTGAAGTGGCTAGCGGGGGGATCTTAGAGACCCAGTACTTC. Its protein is CASSEVASGGILETQYF.

The CDR3 is CASSPGGIYEQYF. The CDR3 DNA reads TGTGCCAGCTCACCAGGGGGGATCTACGAGCAGTACTTC. The chain recombines TRBV18 with TRBJ2-7, with D maybe TRBD2 (6 bases). In germline, CDR1 is KGHSH, CDR2 LQKENI. V was clipped by 2 bases and J by 3 bases, with 8 bases between them. The CDR3 length is 13 residues. The variable domain in full, completed from reference TRBV18 and TRBJ2-7, reads NAGVMQNPRHLVRRRGQEARLRCSPMKGHSHVYWYRQLPEEGLKFMVYLQKENIIDESGMPKERFSAEFPKEGPSILRIQQVVRGDSAAYFCASSPGGIYEQYFGPGTRLTVT.